The 3 T cell receptor beta chains presented below share a single source sample, sequenced in a study of cytomegalovirus exposure and HLA in healthy donors. The PCR employed 60 Vbeta primers together with 13 Jbeta primers. Sequencing used immunoSEQ multiplex PCR; TCRdb keeps in-frame clones, though not all of them. The sample lists 140,000 to 150,000 clones, about three quarters occurring once. Sequenced sample: PBMCs. These receptors originate from a man between 40 and 49 years old in good health and CMV-seropositive.

CDR3 coding DNA: TGTGCCAGCTCCCCAGGGAGTACTCTAATGAACACTGAAGCTTTCTTT. It translates to CASSPGSTLMNTEAFF. This chain links TRBV18 with TRBJ1-1; tentatively, D is TRBD1 (5 bases). Trimming pared 6 bases from V and 0 bases from J, leaving 17 bases between. The V gene's germline CDR1 is KGHSH and CDR2 LQKENI. The CDR3 is 16 residues long.

The chain links TRBV6-7 to TRBJ2-5; the D gene is possibly TRBD2 (6 bases). TRBV6-7 counts as an open reading frame of uncertain function. The CDR3 runs to 17 residues. V was cut by 2 bases and J by 3 bases, with 19 bases left in between. DNA of the CDR3: TGTGCCAGCAGTTACGGGGGGAGTAGGCTACGGGAAGAGACCCAGTACTTC. Amino acid sequence: CASSYGGSRLREETQYF.

The chain links TRBV12-2 to TRBJ1-1. TRBV12-2 is a listed pseudogene. The CDR3 runs 16 residues. The CDR3 sequence is CASRLGDNRGNTEAFF. In nucleotides, the CDR3 is TGTGCAAGTCGCTTAGGGGATAATCGGGGGAACACTGAAGCTTTCTTT.